This TCR beta chain was captured by sequencing in a study of technical replicates of blood from a handful of donors. The protocol was immunoSEQ multiplex PCR, while the TCRdb copy is restricted to in-frame clones and leaves out a portion. The table records about 70,000 clones, approximately 98% of them present only once. V gave up 4 bases and J gave up 1 base; unmatched junction bases: 2. CDR3 size: 14 residues. In germline, CDR1 is SGHTA, CDR2 FQGTGA. Sequencing input: T cells isolated from PBMCs. The source of this sequence is a human donor in good health. The chain carries TRBV7-3 and TRBJ2-5; 8 nucleotides match TRBD1. The CDR3 is CASSSGGIQETQYF. In DNA form, the CDR3 reads TGTGCCAGCAGCTCAGGGGGCATCCAAGAGACCCAGTACTTC.